The 28 T cell receptor beta chains below come from one sample, sequenced in a study of T cell responses to AZD1222 COVID-19 vaccine. The assay was immunoSEQ multiplex PCR, and TCRdb's table has in-frame clones only and misses some. The sample consists of about 120,000 clones, around 90% of them appearing once. The sample was peripheral blood, taken 28 days after the second dose of the MenACWY control vaccine. Every receptor here comes from an adult who received the MenACWY meningococcal vaccine as a control.

The table lists this clone with a count of one. The V call is TRBV3-1 (or the pseudogene TRBV3-2), the J call TRBJ1-6; 8 bases agree with TRBD1. The junction had 8 bases not matched to a gene; V was cut back by 1 base and J by 0 bases. In germline, CDR1 is LGHDT, CDR2 YNNKEL (reference sequence). The CDR3 runs 19 residues. The CDR3 nucleotides are TGTGCCAGCAGCCAAGGGGACAGGCCAACTAGCTCCTATAATTCACCCCTCCACTTT. This translates into CASSQGDRPTSSYNSPLHF.

The chain employs TRBV5-6 and TRBJ2-1; 8 nucleotides align to TRBD1. Germline CDR1 is SGHDT and CDR2 is YYEEEE. The CDR3 is 14 residues long. The trim removed 4 bases at V and 4 bases at J, leaving 4 bases unmatched. Here the CDR3 reads CASSTGTGYNEQFF. CDR3 nucleotides: TGTGCCAGCAGCACCGGGACAGGTTACAATGAGCAGTTCTTC.

This sequence joins TRBV2 and TRBJ1-3; the D gene is possibly TRBD1 (6 bases). Germline-derived CDR1 and CDR2 are SNHLY and FYNNEI. The CDR3 has 17 amino acids. The germline V and J ends were trimmed by 10 bases and 0 bases, with 22 bases remaining between them. CDR3 coding DNA: TGTGCCACCAGCGGTGTCAGGGGTCCGAACTCTGGAAACACCATATATTTT. As protein: CATSGVRGPNSGNTIYF. The full variable domain, its missing parts supplied by reference TRBV2 and TRBJ1-3, is EPEVTQTPSHQVTQMGQEVILRCVPISNHLYFYWYRQILGQKVEFLVSFYNNEISEKSEIFDDQFSVERPDGSNFTLKIRSTKLEDSAMYFCATSGVRGPNSGNTIYFGEGSWLTVV.

This chain links TRBV7-2 with TRBJ2-1; D unresolved. Germline CDR1 and CDR2: SGHTA and FQGNSA. The CDR3 covers 13 residues. Trimming took 2 bases from V and 15 from J, leaving 17 bases between them. The CDR3 spells CASSLPPSPLAFF. CDR3 DNA sequence: TGTGCCAGCAGCTTACCCCCTTCTCCCTTGGCGTTCTTC. The whole variable domain, remainder taken from reference TRBV7-2 and TRBJ2-1, is GAGVSQSPSNKVTEKGKDVELRCDPISGHTALYWYRQSLGQGLEFLIYFQGNSAPDKSGLPSDRFSAERTGGSVSTLTIQRTQQEDSAVYLCASSLPPSPLAFFGPGTRLTVL.

The chain has TRBV5-6 and TRBJ1-5, with no clear D. Germline CDR1 SGHDT, CDR2 YYEEEE. Trimming left V 6 bases short and J 3 bases short, with 16 bases between. CDR3 length equals 15 residues. The CDR3 sequence is CASTHPASINQPQHF. The CDR3 bases are TGTGCCAGCACACACCCGGCTAGCATCAATCAGCCCCAGCATTTT.

This chain uses TRBV28 with TRBJ2-4, with TRBD1 matching over 10 bases. The CDR3 has 14 amino acids. Germline CDR1 and CDR2: MDHEN and SYDVKM. J lost 0 bases, V lost 10 bases, and 3 bases had no gene match. In DNA form, the CDR3 reads TGTGCCACCGGGACAGGGGAAGCCAAAAACATTCAGTACTTC. Protein product: CATGTGEAKNIQYF.

This chain joins TRBV28 and TRBJ2-2; D remains ambiguous. CDR1 and CDR2 from the germline V gene are MDHEN and SYDVKM. Trimming took off 2 bases at V and 0 bases at J, with 7 bases between the two ends. This CDR3 spans 15 amino acids. CDR3 nucleotide sequence: TGTGCCAGCAGTTTAAGGAGACCGAACACCGGGGAGCTGTTTTTT. The encoded protein is CASSLRRPNTGELFF.

The genes are TRBV18 and TRBJ1-2; TRBD1 might be the D (6 bases). V was shortened by 2 bases and J by 2 bases, with 9 bases between the two germline ends. The CDR3 length is 14 residues. CDR1 and CDR2 from the germline V gene are KGHSH and LQKENI. The CDR3 reads CASSPGDKNYGYTF. The CDR3 nucleotides are TGTGCCAGCTCACCAGGGGACAAGAACTATGGCTACACCTTC.

This clone was seen more than once but under ten times. The chain joins TRBV10-3 to TRBJ2-5, with 8 bases fitting TRBD1. Germline V gene lookup returns CDR1 ENHRY and CDR2 SYGVKD. Germline trimming cut 0 bases from V and 1 base from J; bases unmatched to any gene: 7. The CDR3 loop spans 17 amino acids. The CDR3 DNA reads TGTGCCATCAGTGAGTCAGACAGGGGCTTGGGCCAAGAGACCCAGTACTTC. As protein: CAISESDRGLGQETQYF.

The V gene is TRBV20-1, the J gene TRBJ2-7; D gene ambiguous. V lost 2 bases and J 6 bases, leaving 8 bases between the germline ends. CDR3 length equals 11 residues. Germline V lookup: CDR1 DFQATT, CDR2 SNEGSKA (reference sequence). CDR3 region: CSARWGSEQYF. The CDR3 nucleotides read TGCAGTGCTAGATGGGGATCCGAGCAGTACTTC.

The rearrangement uses TRBV5-4 and TRBJ2-3; a possible D gene is TRBD2 (7 bases). The CDR3 spans 16 residues. The germline V gene has CDR1 SGHNT and CDR2 YYREEE (reference sequence). V lost 4 bases, J lost 4 bases, and 19 bases lay in between. DNA for the CDR3: TGTGCCAGCAGCCGCCTTGCGGGGGCCCACCCAGATACGCAGTATTTT. Translating it yields CASSRLAGAHPDTQYF.

The chain has TRBV7-7 and TRBJ2-3; D is tentatively TRBD1 or TRBD2 (6 bases each). This CDR3 is built from 15 residues. The V gene lost 2 bases and the J gene lost 1 base, with 10 bases spanning the gap. CDR1 and CDR2 from the germline V gene are SSHAT and FNYEAQ (reference sequence). This CDR3 reads CASSLRGAGTDTQYF. CDR3 coding DNA: TGTGCCAGCAGCTTAAGGGGGGCAGGCACAGATACGCAGTATTTT.

This clone was counted a few times. As DNA, the CDR3 is TGTGCCAGCAGCCCGAGGACCCCTAGCGGGAGATGGGATGAGCAGTTCTTC. It is translated as CASSPRTPSGRWDEQFF. V is TRBV7-8 and J is TRBJ2-1, with TRBD2 matching over 10 bases. The V segment lost 5 bases and the J segment 8 bases; nucleotides outside the gene matches: 15. This CDR3 is built from 17 residues. Germline assignment: CDR1 SGHVS and CDR2 FQNEAQ.

The V gene is TRBV5-5, the J gene TRBJ2-7; TRBD1 matches 9 bases. The CDR3 spans 16 residues. With 2 bases clipped from V and 5 bases from J, the junction kept 11 bases outside the gene matches. Germline V CDR1 and CDR2: SGHKS, YYEKEE (reference sequence). CDR3 residues: CASSFHAGQGSNEQYF. CDR3 DNA sequence: TGTGCCAGCAGCTTTCATGCAGGACAGGGGAGTAACGAGCAGTACTTC.

This rearrangement joins TRBV7-2 to TRBJ1-2, with unresolved D. Trimming removed 1 base from V and 4 bases from J, with 7 bases in between. This CDR3 spans 13 amino acids. The V gene's germline CDR1 is SGHTA and CDR2 FQGNSA. The CDR3 coding sequence is TGTGCCAGCAGCTTAGATGGTAGCTATGGCTACACCTTC. This gives the protein CASSLDGSYGYTF.

The chain has TRBV5-6 and TRBJ2-3; 8 nucleotides match TRBD1. This CDR3 spans 15 amino acids. V trimming: 8 bases; J trimming: 2 bases; junction bases outside the gene matches: 10. Germline V gene sequence: CDR1 SGHDT, CDR2 YYEEEE. CDR3 loop: CASNSGQGITDTQYF. DNA of the CDR3: TGTGCCAGTAACTCCGGACAGGGAATCACAGATACGCAGTATTTT.

This clone was observed a single time. V and J are TRBV7-2 and TRBJ2-2; D unclear. The CDR3 extends over 14 amino acids. V was cut by 1 base and J by 5 bases, with 8 bases left in between. Germline V lookup: CDR1 SGHTA, CDR2 FQGNSA. The CDR3 region is CASSLDATTGELFF. As DNA, the CDR3 is TGTGCCAGCAGCTTAGACGCTACTACCGGGGAGCTGTTTTTT.

The chain uses TRBV7-9 and TRBJ2-5, with 8 positions matching TRBD2. CDR3 length equals 15 residues. V dropped 7 bases and J dropped 4; count of bases not matched to a gene: 11. Germline CDR1 reads SEHNR; CDR2 reads FQNEAQ (reference sequence). The CDR3 loop reads CASKTGGLALETQYF. CDR3 nucleotides: TGTGCCAGCAAAACGGGCGGACTAGCTCTAGAGACCCAGTACTTC.

V and J are TRBV11-2 and TRBJ2-1; no clear D gene. From germline, CDR1 is SGHAT and CDR2 FQNNGV. This CDR3 contains 15 residues. Trimming took off 5 bases at V and 0 bases at J, with 11 bases between the two ends. The CDR3 protein is CASSPEASSYNEQFF. The CDR3 DNA sequence: TGTGCCAGCAGCCCAGAGGCTAGCTCCTACAATGAGCAGTTCTTC.

This clone came up once. This chain uses TRBV18 with TRBJ2-4; D call uncertain. Trimming shortened V by 2 bases and J by 8 bases, and 10 bases separated the two germline ends. The CDR3 sequence is 13 residues long. Germline assignment: CDR1 KGHSH and CDR2 LQKENI. The CDR3 coding sequence is TGTGCCAGCTCACCATTGGCAGGTGACATTCAGTACTTC. It is translated as CASSPLAGDIQYF.

V and J are TRBV19 and TRBJ2-5; 10 nucleotides align to TRBD1. CDR1 is LNHDA and CDR2 is SQIVND in the germline V gene (reference sequence). V shed 5 bases and J 2 bases; nucleotides not matched to a gene: 5. CDR3 length equals 15 residues. CDR3 DNA sequence: TGTGCCAGTAGTGCCAAGGACAGGGGGCAAGAGACCCAGTACTTC. Translation gives CASSAKDRGQETQYF.

The V and J genes are TRBV2 and TRBJ2-1, with D possibly being TRBD2 (5 bases). The CDR3 is made up of 15 amino acids. The V end lost 3 bases, the J end lost 5 bases, and 14 bases lay between the germline ends. Germline lookup yields CDR1 SNHLY and CDR2 FYNNEI. This CDR3 is CASSDWKQTNNEQFF. The CDR3 DNA follows: TGTGCCAGCAGTGATTGGAAACAGACTAACAATGAGCAGTTCTTC.

The V and J genes are TRBV9 and TRBJ1-1, with D possibly being TRBD1 (5 bases). The germline gives CDR1 SGDLS, CDR2 YYNGEE. This CDR3 is built from 15 residues. V shed 5 bases and J shed 4 bases, with 18 bases lying between them. The CDR3 is CASSESSGMRTEAFF. CDR3 bases: TGTGCCAGCAGTGAAAGCTCAGGGATGCGCACTGAAGCTTTCTTT.

The chain links TRBV28 to TRBJ1-4, with no clear D. Trimming left V 2 bases short and J 8 bases short, with 6 bases between. The CDR3 totals 12 residues. CDR1 is MDHEN and CDR2 is SYDVKM in the germline V gene. Here the CDR3 reads CASSLQAEKLFF. As DNA, the CDR3 is TGTGCCAGCAGTTTACAGGCCGAAAAACTGTTTTTT.

The J gene is TRBJ2-3, the V gene TRBV6-1; 12 positions agree with TRBD2. This CDR3 has 17 amino acids. With V trimmed by 2 bases and J by 4 bases, 7 bases remained unmatched. Germline V gives CDR1 MNHNS, CDR2 SASEGT. CDR3 bases: TGTGCCAGCAGTGAATACCCTAGCGGGAGGGACCCAGATACGCAGTATTTT. Translated, it gives CASSEYPSGRDPDTQYF.

J is TRBJ2-5 and V is TRBV11-3; 12 nucleotides agree with TRBD1. Germline V gene data show CDR1 as SGHNT and CDR2 as YENEEA. This CDR3 contains 16 residues. J was trimmed by 5 bases and V by 5 bases; bases with no gene match: 9. The CDR3 sequence: CASSPGTGGPRETQYF. CDR3 nucleotide sequence: TGTGCCAGCAGCCCGGGGACAGGGGGCCCCAGGGAGACCCAGTACTTC. The variable domain in full, completed from reference TRBV11-3 and TRBJ2-5, reads EAGVVQSPRYKIIEKKQPVAFWCNPISGHNTLYWYLQNLGQGPELLIRYENEEAVDDSQLPKDRFSAERLKGVDSTLKIQPAELGDSAVYLCASSPGTGGPRETQYFGPGTRLLVL.

The rearrangement joins TRBV27 to TRBJ2-1; 11 bases line up with TRBD2. This CDR3 comprises 18 residues. Trimming removed 6 bases from V and 0 bases from J; junction bases left unmatched: 10. Germline CDR1 and CDR2: MNHEY and SMNVEV (reference sequence). CDR3 region: CASRSRGTSGSSYNEQFF. DNA for the CDR3: TGTGCCAGCAGATCCAGGGGGACTAGCGGTAGCTCCTACAATGAGCAGTTCTTC.

This chain connects TRBV18 to TRBJ1-4, with a tentative D call TRBD1 (6 bases). CDR3 size: 14 residues. The germline V gene has CDR1 KGHSH and CDR2 LQKENI. V lost 2 bases and J 2 bases, leaving 6 bases between the germline ends. The CDR3 loop reads CASSPTGTNEKLFF. In nucleotides, the CDR3 is TGTGCCAGCTCACCAACAGGGACTAATGAAAAACTGTTTTTT.